These 5 T cell receptor beta chains came from one sample sequenced in a study of shared clonotypes between healthy human individuals. The repertoire was sequenced with immunoSEQ multiplex PCR; TCRdb's copy has only in-frame clones and lacks some. The sample holds millions of clones, 95% seen once. Sequenced input: naive CD4+ T cells sorted from blood. As to subset: CD45RA+ positively selected. These TCRs come from a man younger than 30 in good health.

V gene TRBV11-2 combines with J gene TRBJ1-1, with D unclear. CDR3 length: 14 amino acids. Germline V gene sequence: CDR1 SGHAT, CDR2 FQNNGV. V was pared by 6 bases and J by 0 bases, with 11 bases between. This CDR3 reads CASRQTVVNTEAFF. The CDR3 nucleotides read TGTGCCAGCAGACAGACGGTAGTGAACACTGAAGCTTTCTTT. The variable domain in full, with the rest retrieved from reference TRBV11-2 and TRBJ1-1, is EAGVAQSPRYKIIEKRQSVAFWCNPISGHATLYWYQQILGQGPKLLIQFQNNGVVDDSQLPKDRFSAERLKGVDSTLKIQPAKLEDSAVYLCASRQTVVNTEAFFGQGTRLTVV.

Details on this clone: This specimen includes other DNA sequences encoding the same CDR3. The gene calls are TRBV9 and TRBJ2-7, with 7 bases fitting TRBD1. This CDR3 is 14 amino acids long. The germline gives CDR1 SGDLS, CDR2 YYNGEE. V lost 3 bases and J lost 2; bases outside the gene matches: 5. The CDR3 reads CASSASGQAYEQYF. The CDR3 bases are TGTGCCAGCAGCGCAAGTGGACAGGCCTACGAGCAGTACTTC.

The V gene is TRBV11-2, the J gene TRBJ1-1, with 9 bases that match TRBD1. The germline V gene encodes CDR1 SGHAT and CDR2 FQNNGV. This CDR3 comprises 15 residues. The J segment lost 4 bases and the V segment lost 4 bases, leaving 7 bases of the junction unmatched. DNA of the CDR3: TGTGCCAGCAGCTCGCGGACAGGGGTCGGCACTGAAGCTTTCTTT. It yields the protein CASSSRTGVGTEAFF.

This clone was found once. The chain recombines TRBV10-3 with TRBJ2-7; 9 bases are shared with TRBD1. The germline V gene encodes CDR1 ENHRY and CDR2 SYGVKD. V lost 6 bases, J lost 4 bases, and 7 bases stayed unmatched. The CDR3 covers 14 residues. The CDR3 DNA reads TGTGCCATCAGGGGACAGGGAGGGGGTTACGAGCAGTACTTC. Amino acids: CAIRGQGGGYEQYF.

This clone was seen only once. The rearrangement joins TRBV6-1 to TRBJ1-3; 9 bases are shared with TRBD1. Germline assignment: CDR1 MNHNS and CDR2 SASEGT. CDR3 length: 15 residues. V trimming: 5 bases; J trimming: 4 bases; junction bases outside the gene matches: 6. The CDR3 protein is CASSSTGTGGNTIYF. In nucleotides, the CDR3 is TGTGCCAGCAGTTCGACCGGGACAGGGGGAAACACCATATATTTT.